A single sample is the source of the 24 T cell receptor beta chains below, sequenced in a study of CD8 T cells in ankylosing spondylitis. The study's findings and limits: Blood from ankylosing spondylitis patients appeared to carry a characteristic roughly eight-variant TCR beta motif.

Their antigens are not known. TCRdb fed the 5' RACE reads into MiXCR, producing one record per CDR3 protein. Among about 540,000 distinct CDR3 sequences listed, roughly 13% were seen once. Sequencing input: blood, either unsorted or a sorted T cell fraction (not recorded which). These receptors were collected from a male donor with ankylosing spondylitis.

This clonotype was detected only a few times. CDR3 in amino acids: CATSREGSGRALTTGTQYF. The CDR3 region has the DNA TGTGCCACCAGCAGAGAGGGTAGCGGGAGGGCCCTTACGACGGGGACCCAGTACTTC. The V and J genes are TRBV15 and TRBJ2-5, with 11 bases fitting TRBD2. Germline V CDR1 and CDR2: LNHNV, YYDKDF (reference sequence). This CDR3 region has 19 residues. Unmatched junction bases numbered 16, after V lost 0 bases and J lost 7 bases.

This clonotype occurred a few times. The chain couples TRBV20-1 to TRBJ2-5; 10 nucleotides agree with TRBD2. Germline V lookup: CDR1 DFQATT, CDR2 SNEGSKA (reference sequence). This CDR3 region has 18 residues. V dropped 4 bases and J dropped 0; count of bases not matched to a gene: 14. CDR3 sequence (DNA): TGCAGTGCTAACGGACTAGCGGACCCCGCGAGGCACCAAGAGACCCAGTACTTC. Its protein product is CSANGLADPARHQETQYF.

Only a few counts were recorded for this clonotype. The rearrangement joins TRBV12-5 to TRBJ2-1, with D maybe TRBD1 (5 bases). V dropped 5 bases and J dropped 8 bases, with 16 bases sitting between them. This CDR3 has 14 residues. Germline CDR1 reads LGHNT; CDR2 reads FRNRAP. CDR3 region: CASGPGQNRDEQFF. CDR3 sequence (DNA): TGTGCTAGTGGTCCCGGACAAAATCGGGATGAGCAGTTCTTC.

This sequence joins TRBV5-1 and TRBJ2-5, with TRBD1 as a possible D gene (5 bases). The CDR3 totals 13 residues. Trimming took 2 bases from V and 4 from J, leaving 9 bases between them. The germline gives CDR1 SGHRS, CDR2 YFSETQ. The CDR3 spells CASSFPQGETQYF. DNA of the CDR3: TGCGCCAGCAGCTTCCCCCAGGGAGAGACCCAGTACTTC.

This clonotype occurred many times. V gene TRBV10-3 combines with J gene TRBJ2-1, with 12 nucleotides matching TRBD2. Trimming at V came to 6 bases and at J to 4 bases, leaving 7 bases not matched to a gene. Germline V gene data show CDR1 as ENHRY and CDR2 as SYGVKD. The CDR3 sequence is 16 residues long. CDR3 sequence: CAISRTSGNRYNEQFF. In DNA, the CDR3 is TGTGCCATCAGCCGGACTAGCGGGAATAGGTACAATGAGCAGTTCTTC.

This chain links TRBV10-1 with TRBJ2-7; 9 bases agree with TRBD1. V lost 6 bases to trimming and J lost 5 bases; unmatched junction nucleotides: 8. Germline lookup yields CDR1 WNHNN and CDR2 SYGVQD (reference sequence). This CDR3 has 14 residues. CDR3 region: CASSDTGGRDEQYF. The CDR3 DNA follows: TGCGCCAGCAGCGACACAGGGGGCCGTGACGAGCAGTACTTC.

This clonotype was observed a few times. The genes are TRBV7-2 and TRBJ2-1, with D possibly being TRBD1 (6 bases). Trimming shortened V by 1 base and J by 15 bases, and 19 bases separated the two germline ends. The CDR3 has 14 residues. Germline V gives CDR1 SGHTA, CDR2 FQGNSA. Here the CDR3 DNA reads TGTGCCAGCAGCTTAGTAACCGGACAGTCCGAAGCGTTCTTC. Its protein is CASSLVTGQSEAFF.

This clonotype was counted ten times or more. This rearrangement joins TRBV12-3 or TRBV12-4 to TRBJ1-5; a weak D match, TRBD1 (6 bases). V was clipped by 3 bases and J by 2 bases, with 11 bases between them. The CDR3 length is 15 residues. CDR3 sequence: CASSLGAGGNQPQHF. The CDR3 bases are TGTGCCAGCAGTTTGGGGGCGGGGGGCAATCAGCCCCAGCATTTT.

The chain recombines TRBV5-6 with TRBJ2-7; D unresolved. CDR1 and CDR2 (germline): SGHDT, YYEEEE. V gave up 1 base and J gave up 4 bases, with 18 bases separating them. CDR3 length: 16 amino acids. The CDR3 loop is CASSLNSRIIMYEQYF. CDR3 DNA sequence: TGTGCCAGCAGCTTGAACTCGCGGATAATAATGTACGAGCAGTACTTC.

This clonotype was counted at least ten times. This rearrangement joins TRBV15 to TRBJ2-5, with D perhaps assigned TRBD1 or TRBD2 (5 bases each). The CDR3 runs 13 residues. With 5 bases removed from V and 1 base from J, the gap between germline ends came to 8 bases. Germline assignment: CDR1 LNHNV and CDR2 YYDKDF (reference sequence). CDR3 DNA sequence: TGTGCCACCAGCCGGGACCTCCAAGAGACCCAGTACTTC. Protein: CATSRDLQETQYF. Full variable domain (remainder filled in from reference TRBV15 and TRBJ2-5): DAMVIQNPRYQVTQFGKPVTLSCSQTLNHNVMYWYQQKSSQAPKLLFHYYDKDFNNEADTPDNFQSRRPNTSFCFLDIRSPGLGDTAMYLCATSRDLQETQYFGPGTRLLVL.

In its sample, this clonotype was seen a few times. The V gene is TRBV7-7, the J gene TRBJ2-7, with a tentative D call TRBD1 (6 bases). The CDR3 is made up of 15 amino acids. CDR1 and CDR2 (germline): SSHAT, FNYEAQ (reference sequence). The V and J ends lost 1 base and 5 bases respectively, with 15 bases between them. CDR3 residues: CASSLERTGLDEQYF. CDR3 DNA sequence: TGTGCCAGCAGCTTAGAGAGAACAGGGCTGGACGAGCAGTACTTC.

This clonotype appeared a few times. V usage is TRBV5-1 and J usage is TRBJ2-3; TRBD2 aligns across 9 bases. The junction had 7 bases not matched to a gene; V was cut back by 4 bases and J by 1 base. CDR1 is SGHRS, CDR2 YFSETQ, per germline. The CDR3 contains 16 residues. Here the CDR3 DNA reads TGCGCCAGCAGCCCCGGGACTAGCTCCGGCACAGATACGCAGTATTTT. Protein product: CASSPGTSSGTDTQYF.

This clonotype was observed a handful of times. The chain's CDR3 is CASSSPYVTGYNEQFF. The CDR3 DNA reads TGTGCCAGCAGTTCCCCGTATGTGACTGGCTACAATGAGCAGTTCTTC. The J gene is TRBJ2-1, the V gene TRBV12-3 or TRBV12-4; D gene unclear. The CDR3 sequence is 16 residues long. V dropped 4 bases and J dropped 3 bases, with 16 bases sitting between them.

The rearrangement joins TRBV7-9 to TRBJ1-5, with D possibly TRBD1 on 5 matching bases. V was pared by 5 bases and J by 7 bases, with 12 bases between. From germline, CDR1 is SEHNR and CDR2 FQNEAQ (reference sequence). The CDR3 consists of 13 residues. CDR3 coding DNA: TGTGCCAGCAGCAAAGCGGGGGAGCAGCCCCAGCATTTT. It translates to CASSKAGEQPQHF.

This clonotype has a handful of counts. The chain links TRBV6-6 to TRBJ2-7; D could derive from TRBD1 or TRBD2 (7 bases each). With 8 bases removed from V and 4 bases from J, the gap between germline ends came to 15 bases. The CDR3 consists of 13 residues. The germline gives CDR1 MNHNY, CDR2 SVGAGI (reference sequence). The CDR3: CASGGGGSYEQYF. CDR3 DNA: TGTGCCAGCGGGGGAGGGGGCAGTTACGAGCAGTACTTC.

The CDR3 nucleotides read TGTGCCAGCAGCATCGGGACTAGCGGGTTCAACGAGCAGTACTTC. Translated, it gives CASSIGTSGFNEQYF. V gene TRBV7-6 combines with J gene TRBJ2-7; 12 positions match TRBD2. Per the germline V gene, CDR1 is SGHVS and CDR2 is FNYEAQ. V dropped 5 bases and J dropped 5; count of bases not matched to a gene: 7. This CDR3 region has 15 residues.

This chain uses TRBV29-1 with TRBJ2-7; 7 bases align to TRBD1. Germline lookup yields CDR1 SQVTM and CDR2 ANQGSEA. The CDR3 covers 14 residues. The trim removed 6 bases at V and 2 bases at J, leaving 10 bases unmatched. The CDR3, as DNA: TGCAGCGTATCACAGGGGCAGGGCCCCTACGAGCAGTACTTC. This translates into CSVSQGQGPYEQYF.

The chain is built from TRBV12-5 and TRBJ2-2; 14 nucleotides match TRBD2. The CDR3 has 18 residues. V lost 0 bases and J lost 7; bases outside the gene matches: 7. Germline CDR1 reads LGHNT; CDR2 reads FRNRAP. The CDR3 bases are TGTGCTAGTGGTTTGGTACGAGGGACTAGCGGGAGTTTCGGGGAGCTGTTTTTT. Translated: CASGLVRGTSGSFGELFF.

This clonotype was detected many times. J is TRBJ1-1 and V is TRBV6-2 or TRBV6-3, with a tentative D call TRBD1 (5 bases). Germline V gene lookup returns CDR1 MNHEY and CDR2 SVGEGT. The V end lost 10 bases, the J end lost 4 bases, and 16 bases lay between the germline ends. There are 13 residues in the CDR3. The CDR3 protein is CATHTDSSTEAFF. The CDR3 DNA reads TGTGCCACCCACACTGACAGTTCCACTGAAGCTTTCTTT.

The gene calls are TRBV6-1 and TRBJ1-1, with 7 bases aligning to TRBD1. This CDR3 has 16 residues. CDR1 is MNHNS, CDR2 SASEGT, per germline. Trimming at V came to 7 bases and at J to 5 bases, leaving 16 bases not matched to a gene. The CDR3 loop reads CASTTTYRGGDTEAFF. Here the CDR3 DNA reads TGTGCCAGCACCACCACCTACAGGGGAGGAGATACTGAAGCTTTCTTT.

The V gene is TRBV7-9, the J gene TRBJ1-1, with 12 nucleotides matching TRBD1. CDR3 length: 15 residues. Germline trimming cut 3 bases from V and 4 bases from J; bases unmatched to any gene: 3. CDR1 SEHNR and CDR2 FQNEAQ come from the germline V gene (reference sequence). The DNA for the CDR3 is TGTGCCAGCAGCTTTGGGACAGGGGGCATCACTGAAGCTTTCTTT. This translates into CASSFGTGGITEAFF.

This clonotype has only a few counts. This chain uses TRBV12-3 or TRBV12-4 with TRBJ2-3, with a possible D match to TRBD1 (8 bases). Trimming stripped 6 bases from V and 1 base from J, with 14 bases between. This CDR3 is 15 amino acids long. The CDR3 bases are TGTGCCAGCAGCTGGGGGGGACAGGGCACAGATACGCAGTATTTT. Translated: CASSWGGQGTDTQYF.

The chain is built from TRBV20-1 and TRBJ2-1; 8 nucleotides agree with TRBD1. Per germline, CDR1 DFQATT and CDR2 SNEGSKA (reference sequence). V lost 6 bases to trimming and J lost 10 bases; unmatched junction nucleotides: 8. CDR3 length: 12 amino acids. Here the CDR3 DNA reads TGCAGTGCCAGGACAGGGCTGGAGGAGCAGTTCTTC. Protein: CSARTGLEEQFF.

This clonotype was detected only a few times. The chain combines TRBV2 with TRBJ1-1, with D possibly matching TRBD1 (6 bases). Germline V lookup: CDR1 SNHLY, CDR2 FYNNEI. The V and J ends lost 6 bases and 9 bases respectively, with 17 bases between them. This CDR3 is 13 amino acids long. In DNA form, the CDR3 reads TGTGCCAGCAGCGCAAACAGGGAGGGAAAAGCTTTCTTT. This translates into CASSANREGKAFF.